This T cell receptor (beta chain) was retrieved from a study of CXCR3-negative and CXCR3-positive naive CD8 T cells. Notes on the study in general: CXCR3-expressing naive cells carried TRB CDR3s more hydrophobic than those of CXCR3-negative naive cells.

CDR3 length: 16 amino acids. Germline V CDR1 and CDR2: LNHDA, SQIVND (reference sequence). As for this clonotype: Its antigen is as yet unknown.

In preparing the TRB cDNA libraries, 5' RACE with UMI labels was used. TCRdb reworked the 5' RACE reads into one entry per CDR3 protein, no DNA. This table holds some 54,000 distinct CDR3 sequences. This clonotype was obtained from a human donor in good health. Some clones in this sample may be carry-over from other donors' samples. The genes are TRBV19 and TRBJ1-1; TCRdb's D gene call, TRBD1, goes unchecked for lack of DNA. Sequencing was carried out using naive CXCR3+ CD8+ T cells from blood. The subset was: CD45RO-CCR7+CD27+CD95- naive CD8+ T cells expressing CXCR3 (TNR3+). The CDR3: CASTRDRNSADTEAFF.